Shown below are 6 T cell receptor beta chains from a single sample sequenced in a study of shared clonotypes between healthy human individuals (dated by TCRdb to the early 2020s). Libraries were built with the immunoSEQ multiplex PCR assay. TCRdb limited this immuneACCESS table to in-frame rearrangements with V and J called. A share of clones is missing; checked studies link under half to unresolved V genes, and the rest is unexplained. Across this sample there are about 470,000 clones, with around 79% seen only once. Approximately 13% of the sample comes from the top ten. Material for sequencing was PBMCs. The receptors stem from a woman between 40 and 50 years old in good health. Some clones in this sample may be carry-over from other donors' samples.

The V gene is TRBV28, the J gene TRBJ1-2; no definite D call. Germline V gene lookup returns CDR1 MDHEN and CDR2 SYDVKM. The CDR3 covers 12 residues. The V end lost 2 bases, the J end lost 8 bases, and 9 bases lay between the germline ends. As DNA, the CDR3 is TGTGCCAGCAGTTTAATTGGGAGGGGCTACACCTTC. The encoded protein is CASSLIGRGYTF.

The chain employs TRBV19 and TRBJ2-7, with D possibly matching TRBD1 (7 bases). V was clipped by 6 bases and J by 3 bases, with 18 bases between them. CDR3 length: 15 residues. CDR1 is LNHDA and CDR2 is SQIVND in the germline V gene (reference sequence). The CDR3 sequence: CASSRGGTEGYEQYF. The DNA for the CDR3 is TGTGCCAGTAGCCGAGGAGGGACAGAGGGCTACGAGCAGTACTTC.

DNA for the CDR3: TGTGCCAGCAGGCAAGCTAGCGGGAGGAGGCAGTACTTC. Its protein product is CASRQASGRRQYF. The chain links TRBV28 to TRBJ2-7; TRBD2 aligns across 11 bases. The CDR3 runs 13 residues. In germline, CDR1 is MDHEN, CDR2 SYDVKM. Trimming at V came to 6 bases and at J to 9 bases, leaving 7 bases not matched to a gene.

CDR3 protein: CASSLGTSALYEQYF. DNA of the CDR3: TGCGCCAGCAGCTTGGGCACTAGCGCACTCTACGAGCAGTACTTC. The genes are TRBV5-1 and TRBJ2-7; 7 bases are shared with TRBD2. J was trimmed by 3 bases and V by 0 bases; bases with no gene match: 6. The CDR3 is 15 residues long. Looked up from germline, CDR1 is SGHRS and CDR2 is YFSETQ.

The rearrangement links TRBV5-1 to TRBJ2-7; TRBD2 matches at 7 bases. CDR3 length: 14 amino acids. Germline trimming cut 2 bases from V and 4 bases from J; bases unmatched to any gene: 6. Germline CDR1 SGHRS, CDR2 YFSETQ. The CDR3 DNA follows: TGCGCCAGCAGCTTCCAGGGAGGGGAATACGAGCAGTACTTC. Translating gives CASSFQGGEYEQYF.

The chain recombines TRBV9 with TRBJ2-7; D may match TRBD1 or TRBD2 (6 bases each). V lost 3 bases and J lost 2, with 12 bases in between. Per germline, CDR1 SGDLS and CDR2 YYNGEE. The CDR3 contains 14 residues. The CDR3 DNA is TGTGCCAGCAGCGGCACGGAGGGGGCCTACGAGCAGTACTTC. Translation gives CASSGTEGAYEQYF.